This T cell receptor beta chain emerged from a study of blood T cell repertoires in COVID-19. About the study: Sites across the United States, Italy and Spain contributed samples from acute and convalescent COVID-19. PBMCs, B-cell-depleted T cells, or T cells provided the cDNA or gDNA that made up the material.

Enrolled during active infection, Seattle patients were then followed longitudinally. Per the original methods: Amplification from reference gene primers served as the basis for estimated nucleated cell counts. Assay: immunoSEQ multiplex PCR; the TCRdb copy retains only in-frame clones and omits some. V and J calls and clone size are as listed in that table; D and trimming were resolved from the DNA. The table has 150,000 or so clones, about four fifths seen once. Sequenced sample: peripheral blood. This clonotype was sampled from a woman aged 60-75 years with COVID-19, enrolled during active disease.

CDR3 nucleotides: TGTGCCAGCAGTTACTCGGCAGTCTCCTACGAGCAGTACGTC. Its translation: CASSYSAVSYEQYV. V is TRBV6-5 and J is TRBJ2-7; D call uncertain. V lost 0 bases, J lost 0 bases, and 6 bases lay in between. CDR1 and CDR2 from the germline V gene are MNHEY and SVGAGI. The CDR3 contains 14 residues.